This entry features one TCR beta chain sequence. The antigen remains unidentified. 13 Jbeta primers and 60 Vbeta primers were used for the PCR. Profiled with immunoSEQ multiplex PCR; TCRdb holds only in-frame clones, not every one. Its table lists 160,000 or so clones. This sample was taken from a study of cytomegalovirus exposure and HLA in healthy donors. General study points: Most TCR sequences were uncommon, yet certain public TCRs appeared in many donors.

Germline lookup yields CDR1 SGHNT and CDR2 YENEEA. Germline trimming cut 2 bases from V and 0 bases from J; bases unmatched to any gene: 7. The length of the CDR3 is 16 residues. The sequenced sample was PBMCs. The V gene is TRBV11-3, the J gene TRBJ2-7; TRBD2 matches 7 bases. This TCR derives from a man aged 30-40 years in good health and CMV-seronegative. Written as DNA, the CDR3 is TGTGCCAGCAGCTTATCTCGCCTAGCGGCCTCCTACGAGCAGTACTTC. Its protein is CASSLSRLAASYEQYF.